This T cell receptor beta chain was recovered during a study of identical twins. This clonotype has ten or more counts. TCRdb re-derived calls from the 5' RACE reads in MiXCR, one entry per CDR3 protein. The data contain fewer than 650,000 distinct CDR3 sequences, under 8.5% of them seen just once; the ten biggest clones take up around 1.6%. The sample was also linked to a second study, of yellow fever vaccine responses in identical twins.

The sample consisted of PBMCs. The TCR originated in a young woman in good health.

The CDR3 DNA sequence: TGTGCCAGCAGCCTAGGGACGAAACAAGAGACCCAGTACTTC. Its translation: CASSLGTKQETQYF. The rearrangement links TRBV5-5 to TRBJ2-5; D is perhaps TRBD1 or TRBD2 (5 bases each). CDR1 and CDR2 from the germline V gene are SGHKS and YYEKEE (reference sequence). Deletions cut 4 bases from V and 2 bases from J, with 12 bases between. The CDR3 has 14 amino acids.